The 22 T cell receptor beta chains in this list originate from one sample, sequenced in a study of control samples from healthy donors and cancer patients. TCRdb's copy holds only in-frame clones and misses some; the assay was immunoSEQ multiplex PCR. The table includes about 15,000 clones, around 87% detected once. Sequenced: PBMCs. The receptors shown here come from a woman aged 65 to 85 with colorectal cancer.

V is TRBV7-6 and J is TRBJ1-6; D might be TRBD1 (5 bases). Germline V gene sequence: CDR1 SGHVS, CDR2 FNYEAQ. This CDR3 has 16 residues. Trimming pared 5 bases from V and 4 bases from J, leaving 15 bases between. CDR3 DNA sequence: TGTGCCAGCAGCCTGTCCGGGACGGCTTATAATTCACCCCTCCACTTT. It translates to CASSLSGTAYNSPLHF.

The chain has TRBV5-6 and TRBJ2-2; 10 bases are shared with TRBD2. The CDR3 consists of 15 residues. Looked up from germline, CDR1 is SGHDT and CDR2 is YYEEEE. Trimming took 2 bases from V and 6 from J; bases not matched to a gene: 4. The CDR3 DNA reads as TGTGCCAGCAGCTTCGATAGCGGGGGGTCCGGGGAGCTGTTTTTT. Translation gives CASSFDSGGSGELFF.

Sample share makes this clone medium-sized. The rearrangement uses TRBV18 and TRBJ1-4, with 7 bases fitting TRBD1. The CDR3 totals 18 residues. The V gene end was trimmed by 3 bases and the J gene end by 7 bases; junction bases not matched to a gene: 17. CDR1 is KGHSH, CDR2 LQKENI, per germline. CDR3 protein: CASSPGQAATQLGEKLFF. The CDR3 DNA is TGTGCCAGCTCACCTGGACAGGCTGCCACTCAACTAGGTGAAAAACTGTTTTTT.

This chain links TRBV5-1 with TRBJ2-7, with 8 bases matching TRBD2. CDR3 length: 17 residues. The J segment lost 2 bases and the V segment lost 4 bases, leaving 14 bases of the junction unmatched. Germline assignment: CDR1 SGHRS and CDR2 YFSETQ. Here the CDR3 reads CASSGREVSGGTYEQYF. CDR3 sequence (DNA): TGCGCCAGCAGCGGGCGAGAGGTCAGCGGGGGAACCTACGAGCAGTACTTC. Complete variable domain (other parts from reference TRBV5-1 and TRBJ2-7): KAGVTQTPRYLIKTRGQQVTLSCSPISGHRSVSWYQQTPGQGLQFLFEYFSETQRNKGNFPGRFSGRQFSNSRSEMNVSTLELGDSALYLCASSGREVSGGTYEQYFGPGTRLTVT.

This chain uses TRBV9 with TRBJ2-3; 13 nucleotides line up with TRBD2. V was clipped by 4 bases and J by 1 base; unmatched bases: 3. The CDR3 has 16 residues. CDR1 and CDR2 from the germline V gene are SGDLS and YYNGEE. The chain's CDR3 is CASSPTSGRGTDTQYF. The CDR3 bases are TGTGCCAGCAGCCCAACTAGCGGGAGGGGCACAGATACGCAGTATTTT. Variable domain in full (rest from reference TRBV9 and TRBJ2-3): DSGVTQTPKHLITATGQRVTLRCSPRSGDLSVYWYQQSLDQGLQFLIQYYNGEERAKGNILERFSAQQFPDLHSELNLSSLELGDSALYFCASSPTSGRGTDTQYFGPGTRLTVL.

V gene TRBV6-5 combines with J gene TRBJ2-3; D is perhaps TRBD1 (6 bases). The CDR3 has 13 amino acids. Per the germline V gene, CDR1 is MNHEY and CDR2 is SVGAGI. Trimming took 5 bases from V and 2 from J, leaving 8 bases between them. CDR3 in DNA: TGTGCCAGCAGTAGGGACATCACAGATACGCAGTATTTT. This gives the protein CASSRDITDTQYF.

This clone was detected a few times. The chain has TRBV19 and TRBJ1-4, with 9 bases lining up with TRBD1. The germline V gene encodes CDR1 LNHDA and CDR2 SQIVND (reference sequence). The CDR3 is 15 residues long. With V trimmed by 5 bases and J by 8 bases, 9 bases remained unmatched. In DNA form, the CDR3 reads TGTGCCAGTAGTCTCACTGGACAGGGGAACGAAAAACTGTTTTTT. Protein: CASSLTGQGNEKLFF.

This sequence joins TRBV7-8 and TRBJ2-2; D is unresolved. V lost 0 bases, J lost 8 bases, and 4 bases lay in between. This CDR3 is built from 12 residues. From germline, CDR1 is SGHVS and CDR2 FQNEAQ. The CDR3, as DNA: TGTGCCAGCAGCTTAGCGCTGGGGGAGCTGTTTTTT. This translates into CASSLALGELFF.

The chain combines TRBV6-2 or TRBV6-3 with TRBJ1-5; 8 nucleotides align to TRBD1. The CDR3 length is 16 residues. The V segment lost 2 bases and the J segment 3 bases; nucleotides outside the gene matches: 6. From germline, CDR1 is MNHEY and CDR2 SVGEGT. CDR3 nucleotides: TGTGCCAGCAGTTACCGGACAGGGACCTTCAATCAGCCCCAGCATTTT. It codes for CASSYRTGTFNQPQHF.

This clone is a singleton in its sample. This sequence joins TRBV13 and TRBJ2-3, with D perhaps TRBD2 (5 bases). CDR3 length: 12 amino acids. CDR1 and CDR2 from the germline V gene are PRHDT and FYEKMQ (reference sequence). Trimming removed 5 bases from V and 10 bases from J, with 13 bases in between. The CDR3 DNA reads as TGTGCCAGCAGCCCACAGAGGGTTCCGCAGTATTTT. Its translation is CASSPQRVPQYF.

The chain employs TRBV7-3 and TRBJ2-3, with D possibly matching TRBD2 (6 bases). CDR1 is SGHTA and CDR2 is FQGTGA in the germline V gene. Trimming stripped 6 bases from V and 1 base from J, with 14 bases between. The CDR3 covers 15 residues. The CDR3 protein is CASSRGNGGTDTQYF. Written as DNA, the CDR3 is TGTGCCAGCAGTCGGGGGAACGGGGGCACAGATACGCAGTATTTT.

The gene calls are TRBV12-5 and TRBJ2-1; 7 positions match TRBD2. The germline CDR1 and CDR2 sequences are LGHNT and FRNRAP. V trimming: 0 bases; J trimming: 8 bases; junction bases outside the gene matches: 7. The CDR3 spans 15 residues. The CDR3 spells CASGLVLGGRDEQFF. CDR3 coding DNA: TGTGCTAGTGGTTTGGTTTTGGGGGGGAGGGATGAGCAGTTCTTC.

This chain joins TRBV7-9 and TRBJ2-6; D possibly corresponds to TRBD2 (5 bases). Deletions cut 1 base from V and 3 bases from J, with 7 bases between. There are 15 residues in the CDR3. CDR1 and CDR2 (germline): SEHNR, FQNEAQ (reference sequence). The CDR3 reads CASSLVGVGANVLTF. The CDR3 DNA follows: TGTGCCAGCAGCTTAGTCGGGGTTGGGGCCAACGTCCTGACTTTC.

This rearrangement joins TRBV2 to TRBJ2-5; D unclear. The CDR3 sequence is 12 residues long. Per the germline V gene, CDR1 is SNHLY and CDR2 is FYNNEI. V was cut by 7 bases and J by 0 bases, with 6 bases left in between. The CDR3 here is CASTQYQETQYF. CDR3 coding DNA: TGTGCCAGCACCCAGTACCAAGAGACCCAGTACTTC.

V gene TRBV10-3 combines with J gene TRBJ2-3, with 8 bases aligning to TRBD2. With V trimmed by 10 bases and J by 2 bases, 8 bases remained unmatched. CDR3 size: 14 residues. In germline, CDR1 is ENHRY, CDR2 SYGVKD. CDR3 loop: CATKLAVHTDTQYF. CDR3 DNA: TGTGCCACCAAACTAGCGGTCCACACAGATACGCAGTATTTT.

The chain combines TRBV4-3 with TRBJ2-1, with TRBD2 as a possible D gene (5 bases). The CDR3 has 15 residues. V shed 0 bases and J shed 4 bases, with 10 bases lying between them. The germline CDR1 and CDR2 sequences are LGHNA and YSLEER. For the CDR3, the DNA is TGCGCCAGCAGCCAAGATCTACGGGGATACAATGAGCAGTTCTTC. As protein: CASSQDLRGYNEQFF.

The chain employs TRBV11-2 and TRBJ2-1; D is perhaps TRBD1 (5 bases). Germline values: CDR1 SGHAT, CDR2 FQNNGV. V was clipped by 0 bases and J by 2 bases, with 11 bases between them. This CDR3 has 16 amino acids. The CDR3 region has the DNA TGTGCCAGCAGCTTAGACCGACAGAGGCCCTACAATGAGCAGTTCTTC. Translation: CASSLDRQRPYNEQFF.

The J gene is TRBJ1-1, the V gene TRBV4-3, with D hard to call. V was clipped by 0 bases and J by 3 bases, with 5 bases between them. From germline, CDR1 is LGHNA and CDR2 YSLEER. The CDR3 loop spans 13 amino acids. The CDR3: CASSQDPDTEAFF. CDR3 DNA sequence: TGCGCCAGCAGCCAAGATCCCGACACTGAAGCTTTCTTT.

The chain has TRBV11-3 and TRBJ1-2, with TRBD1 matching over 7 bases. Trimming at V came to 3 bases and at J to 3 bases, leaving 10 bases not matched to a gene. There are 16 residues in the CDR3. Germline V CDR1 and CDR2: SGHNT, YENEEA. The CDR3 region has the DNA TGTGCCAGCAGCTTCGTGACAGGGCGGAATTACTATGGCTACACCTTC. Protein sequence: CASSFVTGRNYYGYTF.

This chain connects TRBV25-1 to TRBJ1-6; no clear D gene. Looked up from germline, CDR1 is MGHDK and CDR2 is SYGVNS. V dropped 3 bases and J dropped 5 bases, with 11 bases sitting between them. CDR3 length: 15 amino acids. CDR3 residues: CASSEIGPDNSPLHF. CDR3 sequence (DNA): TGTGCCAGCAGTGAGATAGGGCCGGATAATTCACCCCTCCACTTT.

This rearrangement joins TRBV4-3 to TRBJ2-6, with a tentative D call TRBD2 (6 bases). Deletions cut 4 bases from V and 4 bases from J, with 14 bases between. The CDR3 is 16 amino acids. Per germline, CDR1 LGHNA and CDR2 YSLEER. As DNA, the CDR3 is TGCGCCAGCAGCCCTGGCTCGGCGGGGGGGGCCAACGTCCTGACTTTC. Its protein product is CASSPGSAGGANVLTF.

The chain recombines TRBV2 with TRBJ2-6; no clear D. The CDR3 extends over 14 amino acids. The V end lost 9 bases, the J end lost 0 bases, and 9 bases lay between the germline ends. Germline V gene lookup returns CDR1 SNHLY and CDR2 FYNNEI. The CDR3 here is CASQMNSGANVLTF. The CDR3 coding sequence is TGTGCCAGTCAGATGAACTCTGGGGCCAACGTCCTGACTTTC.